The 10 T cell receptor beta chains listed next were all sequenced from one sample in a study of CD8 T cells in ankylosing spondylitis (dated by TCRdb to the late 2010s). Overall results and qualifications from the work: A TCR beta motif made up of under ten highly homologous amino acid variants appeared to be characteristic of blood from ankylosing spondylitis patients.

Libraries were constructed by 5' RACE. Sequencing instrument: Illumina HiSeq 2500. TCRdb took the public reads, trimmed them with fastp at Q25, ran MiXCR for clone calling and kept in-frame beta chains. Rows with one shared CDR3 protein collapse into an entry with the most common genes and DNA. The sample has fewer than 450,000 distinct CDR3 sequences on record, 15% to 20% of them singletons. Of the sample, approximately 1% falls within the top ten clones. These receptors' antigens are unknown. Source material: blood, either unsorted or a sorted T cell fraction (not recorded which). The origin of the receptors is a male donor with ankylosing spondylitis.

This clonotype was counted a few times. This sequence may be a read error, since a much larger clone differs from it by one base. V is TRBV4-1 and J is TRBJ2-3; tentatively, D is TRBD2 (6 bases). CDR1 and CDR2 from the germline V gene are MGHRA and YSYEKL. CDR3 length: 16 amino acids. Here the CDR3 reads CASSQERGFSTDTHYF. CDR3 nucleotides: TGCGCCAGCAGCCAAGAACGGGGGTTTAGCACAGATACGCATTATTTT.

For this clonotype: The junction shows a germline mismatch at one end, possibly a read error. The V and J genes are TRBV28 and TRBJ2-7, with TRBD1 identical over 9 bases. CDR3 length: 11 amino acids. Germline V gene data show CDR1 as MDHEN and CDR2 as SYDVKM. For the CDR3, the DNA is TGTGCCAGCAGTCAACGGGACAGGGTAGACTTC. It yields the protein CASSQRDRVDF.

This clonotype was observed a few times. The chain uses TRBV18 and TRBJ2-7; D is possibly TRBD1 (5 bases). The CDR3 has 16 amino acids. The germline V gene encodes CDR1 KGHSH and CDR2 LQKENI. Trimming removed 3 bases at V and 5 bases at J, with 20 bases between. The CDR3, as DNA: TGTGCCAGCTCACCCCAGGGCAGGGTGGTGTACGACGAGCAGTACTTC. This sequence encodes CASSPQGRVVYDEQYF.

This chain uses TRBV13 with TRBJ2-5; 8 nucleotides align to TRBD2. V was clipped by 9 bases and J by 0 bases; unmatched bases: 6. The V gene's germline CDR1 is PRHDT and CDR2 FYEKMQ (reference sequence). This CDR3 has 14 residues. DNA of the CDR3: TGTGCCAGTCGGGGGGGAGAGTACCAAGAGACCCAGTACTTC. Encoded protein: CASRGGEYQETQYF.

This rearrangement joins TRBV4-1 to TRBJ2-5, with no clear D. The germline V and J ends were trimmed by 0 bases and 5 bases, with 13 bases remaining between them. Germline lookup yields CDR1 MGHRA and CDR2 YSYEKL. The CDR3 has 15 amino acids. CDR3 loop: CASSQEYVGRETQYF. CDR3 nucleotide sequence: TGCGCCAGCAGCCAAGAATATGTCGGTCGGGAGACCCAGTACTTC.

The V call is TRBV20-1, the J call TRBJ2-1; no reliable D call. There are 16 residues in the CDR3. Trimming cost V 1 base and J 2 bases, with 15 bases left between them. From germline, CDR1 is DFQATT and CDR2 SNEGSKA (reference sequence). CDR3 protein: CSARGSSATTYNEQFF. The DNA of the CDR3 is TGCAGTGCTAGAGGTAGCAGCGCCACGACCTACAATGAGCAGTTCTTC.

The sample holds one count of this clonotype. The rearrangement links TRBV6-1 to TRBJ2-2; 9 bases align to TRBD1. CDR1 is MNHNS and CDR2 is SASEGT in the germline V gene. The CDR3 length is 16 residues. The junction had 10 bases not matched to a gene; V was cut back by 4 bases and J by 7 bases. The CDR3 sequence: CASSVWLQGAVGELFF. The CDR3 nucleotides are TGTGCCAGCAGTGTGTGGTTACAGGGGGCGGTCGGGGAGCTGTTTTTT.

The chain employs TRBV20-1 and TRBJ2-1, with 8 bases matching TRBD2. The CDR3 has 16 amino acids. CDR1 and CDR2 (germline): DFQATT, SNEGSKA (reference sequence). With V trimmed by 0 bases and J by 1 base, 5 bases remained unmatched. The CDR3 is CSARDAVAGSYNEQFF. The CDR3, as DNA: TGCAGTGCTAGAGATGCGGTAGCGGGGTCCTACAATGAGCAGTTCTTC.

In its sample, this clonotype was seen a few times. CDR3 sequence (DNA): TGTGCCAGCAGCTTAGTTGCTAGCGGGGGGGCTCGGAATGAGCAGTTCTTC. Translated, it gives CASSLVASGGARNEQFF. The chain employs TRBV7-2 and TRBJ2-1, with 12 bases that match TRBD2. The CDR3 is 17 amino acids. Looked up from germline, CDR1 is SGHTA and CDR2 is FQGNSA. V trimming: 1 base; J trimming: 7 bases; junction bases outside the gene matches: 8. Combining the CDR3 with reference TRBV7-2 and TRBJ2-1 gives the whole variable domain GAGVSQSPSNKVTEKGKDVELRCDPISGHTALYWYRQSLGQGLEFLIYFQGNSAPDKSGLPSDRFSAERTGGSVSTLTIQRTQQEDSAVYLCASSLVASGGARNEQFFGPGTRLTVL.

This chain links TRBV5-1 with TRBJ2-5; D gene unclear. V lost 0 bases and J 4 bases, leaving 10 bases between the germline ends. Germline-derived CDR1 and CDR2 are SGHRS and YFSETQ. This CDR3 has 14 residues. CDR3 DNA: TGCGCCAGCAGCTTGGGGAGCCCACTAGAGACCCAGTACTTC. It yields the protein CASSLGSPLETQYF.